These 10 T cell receptor beta chains came from one sample sequenced in a study of blood T cell repertoires in COVID-19. Data came from immunoSEQ multiplex PCR; TCRdb stores just in-frame clones and leaves some out. The sample includes about 170,000 clones, approximately 90% of them seen just once. The sequenced sample consisted of peripheral blood. Receptor source: a woman of 80 years or more in a cohort sampled during active or convalescent COVID-19.

This chain uses TRBV3-1 (or the pseudogene TRBV3-2) with TRBJ1-2; 8 bases align to TRBD1. This CDR3 contains 17 residues. After removal of 4 bases from V and 8 bases from J, the junction contained 18 bases not matched to a gene. CDR1 and CDR2 (germline): LGHDT, YNNKEL (reference sequence). For the CDR3, the DNA is TGTGCCAGCAGCCCCCTGCTCAGGGGGCACCCCGGAAAGGGCTACACCTTC. Translated: CASSPLLRGHPGKGYTF.

This clone has more than one count but fewer than ten. The chain joins TRBV14 to TRBJ1-2, with 7 bases matching TRBD1. Germline assignment: CDR1 SGHDN and CDR2 FVKESK. Trimming at V came to 1 base and at J to 4 bases, leaving 12 bases not matched to a gene. CDR3 length: 17 amino acids. The CDR3 nucleotides are TGTGCCAGCAGCCAAGCCGCCCCGTGGCAGGGGGGCTATGGCTACACCTTC. Translating it yields CASSQAAPWQGGYGYTF.

V is TRBV24-1 and J is TRBJ1-2; no clear D. V was shortened by 4 bases and J by 8 bases, with 16 bases between the two germline ends. CDR1 and CDR2 from the germline V gene are KGHDR and SFDVKD. There are 14 residues in the CDR3. The CDR3 is CATSDPVRPRGYTF. The CDR3 nucleotides read TGTGCCACCAGTGACCCTGTTCGACCCAGGGGCTACACCTTC.

This clone was observed once. The rearrangement joins TRBV19 to TRBJ2-2, with D uncertain. Germline-derived CDR1 and CDR2 are LNHDA and SQIVND (reference sequence). The ends were cut back, 2 bases at V and 0 bases at J, with 7 bases in the middle. This CDR3 has 15 amino acids. The CDR3 protein is CASSINLANTGELFF. CDR3 DNA sequence: TGTGCCAGTAGTATAAACCTAGCGAACACCGGGGAGCTGTTTTTT.

The rearrangement joins TRBV11-2 to TRBJ2-7; TRBD2 matches 9 bases. The CDR3 contains 17 residues. Germline values: CDR1 SGHAT, CDR2 FQNNGV. Trimming at V came to 1 base and at J to 0 bases, leaving 7 bases not matched to a gene. CDR3 nucleotides: TGTGCCAGCAGCTTAGGTGGGCGCGGGGGGGTCTCCTACGAGCAGTACGTC. Amino acid sequence: CASSLGGRGGVSYEQYV.

The V call is TRBV10-3, the J call TRBJ2-3; D uncertain. The V gene's germline CDR1 is ENHRY and CDR2 SYGVKD. The CDR3 covers 13 residues. V was shortened by 1 base and J by 3 bases, with 5 bases between the two germline ends. DNA for the CDR3: TGTGCCATCAGTGAGTTTCAAACAGATACGCAGTATTTT. Its translation is CAISEFQTDTQYF.

V gene TRBV6-5 combines with J gene TRBJ1-2; D remains ambiguous. Germline-derived CDR1 and CDR2 are MNHEY and SVGAGI. CDR3 length equals 13 residues. V gave up 8 bases and J gave up 6 bases, with 16 bases separating them. The CDR3 DNA sequence: TGTGCCAGCGGGAGCTGGACTCAGGATGGCTACACCTTC. Residues: CASGSWTQDGYTF.

The chain combines TRBV15 with TRBJ2-4; D gene unclear. Germline assignment: CDR1 LNHNV and CDR2 YYDKDF (reference sequence). V dropped 1 base and J dropped 0 bases, with 13 bases sitting between them. There are 17 residues in the CDR3. The CDR3 protein is CATSRGLTTIAKNIQYF. The DNA for the CDR3 is TGTGCCACCAGCAGAGGTCTCACAACTATAGCCAAAAACATTCAGTACTTC.

The J gene is TRBJ1-5, the V gene TRBV9, with D maybe TRBD1 (5 bases). Between the trimmed V and J ends, which lost 0 bases and 5 bases, there was a span of 9 bases. The length of the CDR3 is 14 residues. Germline V lookup: CDR1 SGDLS, CDR2 YYNGEE. CDR3 nucleotides: TGTGCCAGCAGCGTAGGGGGGGTCCATCAGCCCCAGCATTTT. This codes for CASSVGGVHQPQHF.

The chain employs TRBV6-1 and TRBJ2-7, with 8 bases that match TRBD1. The ends lost 2 bases at V and 7 bases at J; junction bases unmatched: 4. Germline V gives CDR1 MNHNS, CDR2 SASEGT. The CDR3 spans 13 residues. The CDR3 reads CASSEQGAGEQYV. The DNA for the CDR3 is TGTGCCAGCAGTGAACAGGGGGCTGGGGAGCAGTACGTC.